This TCR beta chain comes out of a study of blood T cell repertoires in COVID-19 (TCRdb year 2020). Regarding the research as a whole: The collaborator samples originated in the United States, Italy and Spain and spanned the acute and convalescent phases of COVID-19. The material from the prospective study consisted of cDNA or gDNA derived from T cells, B-cell-depleted T cells, or PBMCs. Deeply sampled blood TCRbeta repertoires from subjects exposed to, actively infected with, or recovered from COVID-19 were included in the dataset. A freely available public database, intended as a resource for researchers studying the immune response to SARS-CoV-2, is where the repertoires were released. The samples were drawn from two sources: the first 160 participants of the ongoing ImmuneRACE study, and 1,000 to 1,500 subjects contributed by 6 global collaborators. The sample metadata nearly always contained a de-identified subject ID, COVID-19 status, age in years and sex. Where available, HLA class I and class II types were taken from metadata supplied by the sample provider and were not determined by assay-based typing.

TCRbeta CDR3 regions were amplified from genomic DNA using the immunoSEQ Assay, a bias-controlled multiplex PCR. Concerning the study's data processing: The number of nucleated cells in each sample was estimated by amplification of reference gene primers within the assay. To quantify the absolute abundance of each unique TCRbeta CDR3 rearrangement, sequence reads were collapsed and filtered. For each sample, productive Simpson clonality was calculated by taking the square root of Simpson's diversity index across productive rearrangements. TCRdb re-hosts the immuneACCESS table, in-frame sequences only. Its copies lack some clones; in the studies checked, an unresolved V gene accounts for under half of them, and the cause for the rest is not known. From that table come the V and J calls and clone size; the DNA was used to work out D and trimming. For this sample there are roughly 250,000 clones; 82% appear just once. Clones ranked in the top ten supply approximately 4.9% of the sample.

This clone was picked up a small number of times. This clone's antigen is unknown. Nothing much larger sits one base from this clone, and base qualities are not available. Results and caveats for the whole study, not just this receptor: Clinical and demographic metadata were provided uncurated, with the amount varying by source and participant.

Collaborating institutions collected whole blood in K2EDTA tubes following their own protocols. For TCRbeta analysis, collaborators shipped samples in one of three forms: frozen whole blood, isolated PBMCs, or DNA extracted from either of those sample types. The CDR3 starts with the cysteine, ends with the phenylalanine, and has 16 residues. Only the CDR3 part of the read is kept: 48 bases, read in frame from the first base. CDR1 and CDR2 were assigned from the germline V gene as SGHRS and YFSETQ. The V end gives up 4 bases and the J end 5 bases, leaving 9 bases in the junction not matched to a gene.

The clonotype comes from a woman older than 75 with active or convalescent COVID-19. The sample was peripheral blood. Recombination linked TRBV5-1 to TRBJ2-2, and TRBD2 matches 9 of the central bases. The CDR3 protein sequence reads: CASSLVAGDLTGELFF. The bases read TGCGCCAGCAGCCTGGTAGCGGGAGATCTGACCGGGGAGCTGTTTTTT.